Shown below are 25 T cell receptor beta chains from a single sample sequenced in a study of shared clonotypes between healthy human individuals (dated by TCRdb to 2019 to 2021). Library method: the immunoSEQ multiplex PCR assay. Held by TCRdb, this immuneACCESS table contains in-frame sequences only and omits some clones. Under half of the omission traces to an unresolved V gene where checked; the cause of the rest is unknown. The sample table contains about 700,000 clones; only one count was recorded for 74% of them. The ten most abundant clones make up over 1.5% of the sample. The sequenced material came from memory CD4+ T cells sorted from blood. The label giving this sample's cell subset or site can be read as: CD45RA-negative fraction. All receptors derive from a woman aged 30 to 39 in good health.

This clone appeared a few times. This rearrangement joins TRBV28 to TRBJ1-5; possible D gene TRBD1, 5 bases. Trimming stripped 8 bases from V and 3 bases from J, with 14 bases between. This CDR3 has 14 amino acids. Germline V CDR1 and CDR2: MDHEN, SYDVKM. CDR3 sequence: CASLGPSYNQPQHF. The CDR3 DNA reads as TGTGCCAGCCTGGGACCGAGTTACAATCAGCCCCAGCATTTT.

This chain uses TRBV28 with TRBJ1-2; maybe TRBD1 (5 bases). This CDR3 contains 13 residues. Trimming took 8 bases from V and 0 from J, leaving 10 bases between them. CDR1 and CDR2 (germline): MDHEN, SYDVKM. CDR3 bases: TGTGCCAGCGACAGATCGGCTAACTATGGCTACACCTTC. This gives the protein CASDRSANYGYTF.

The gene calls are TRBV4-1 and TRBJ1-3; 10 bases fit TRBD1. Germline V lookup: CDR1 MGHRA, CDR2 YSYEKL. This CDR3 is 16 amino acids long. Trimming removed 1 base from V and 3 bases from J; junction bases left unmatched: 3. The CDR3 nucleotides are TGCGCCAGCAGCCAAGGACAGGGGGCAGGTGGAAACACCATATATTTT. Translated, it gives CASSQGQGAGGNTIYF.

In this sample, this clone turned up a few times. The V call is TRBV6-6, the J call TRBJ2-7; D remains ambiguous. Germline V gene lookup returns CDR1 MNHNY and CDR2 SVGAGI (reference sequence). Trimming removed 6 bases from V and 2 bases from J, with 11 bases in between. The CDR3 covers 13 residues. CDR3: CASRSRMPYEQYF. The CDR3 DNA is TGTGCCAGCAGGAGCAGGATGCCCTACGAGCAGTACTTC.

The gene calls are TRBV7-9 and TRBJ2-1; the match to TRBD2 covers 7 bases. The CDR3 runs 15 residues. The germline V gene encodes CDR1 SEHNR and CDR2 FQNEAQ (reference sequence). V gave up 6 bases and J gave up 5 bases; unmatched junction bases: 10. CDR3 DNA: TGTGCCAGCAGGTCAAGACTAGCCGAGGACAATGAGCAGTTCTTC. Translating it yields CASRSRLAEDNEQFF.

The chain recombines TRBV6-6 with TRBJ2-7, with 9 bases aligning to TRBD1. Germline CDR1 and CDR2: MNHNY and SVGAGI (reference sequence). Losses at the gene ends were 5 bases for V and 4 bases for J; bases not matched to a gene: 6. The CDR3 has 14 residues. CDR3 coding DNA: TGTGCCAGCAGTGGGGGACAGGGTGAATACGAGCAGTACTTC. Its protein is CASSGGQGEYEQYF.

The CDR3 protein is CASSPGGQIFGNTIYF. The CDR3 nucleotides read TGTGCCAGCAGTCCCGGGGGACAGATATTCGGAAACACCATATATTTT. The chain carries TRBV28 and TRBJ1-3, with 7 bases identical to TRBD1. Germline V CDR1 and CDR2: MDHEN, SYDVKM. This CDR3 has 16 residues. V lost 5 bases and J lost 4; bases outside the gene matches: 11. The full variable domain, its missing parts supplied by reference TRBV28 and TRBJ1-3, is DVKVTQSSRYLVKRTGEKVFLECVQDMDHENMFWYRQDPGLGLRLIYFSYDVKMKEKGDIPEGYSVSREKKERFSLILESASTNQTSMYLCASSPGGQIFGNTIYFGEGSWLTVV.

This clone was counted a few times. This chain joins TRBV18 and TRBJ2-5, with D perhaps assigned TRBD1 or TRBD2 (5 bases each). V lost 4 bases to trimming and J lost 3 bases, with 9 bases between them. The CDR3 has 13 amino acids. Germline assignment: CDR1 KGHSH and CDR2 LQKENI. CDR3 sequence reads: CASSQGTKETQYF. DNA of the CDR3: TGTGCCAGCTCACAAGGGACGAAAGAGACCCAGTACTTC.

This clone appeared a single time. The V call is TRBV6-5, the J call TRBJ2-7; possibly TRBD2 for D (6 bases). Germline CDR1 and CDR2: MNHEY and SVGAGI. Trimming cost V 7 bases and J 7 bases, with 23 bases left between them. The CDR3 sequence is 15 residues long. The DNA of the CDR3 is TGTGCCAGCACCTCTCCCCGTGGTAGCGGAGCAGAGCAGTACTTC. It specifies CASTSPRGSGAEQYF.

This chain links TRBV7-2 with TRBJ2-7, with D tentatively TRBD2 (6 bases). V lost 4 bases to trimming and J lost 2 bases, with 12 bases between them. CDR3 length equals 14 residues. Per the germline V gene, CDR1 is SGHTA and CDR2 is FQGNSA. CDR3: CASSSGGNPYEQYF. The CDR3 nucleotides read TGTGCCAGCAGCTCTGGAGGGAATCCCTACGAGCAGTACTTC.

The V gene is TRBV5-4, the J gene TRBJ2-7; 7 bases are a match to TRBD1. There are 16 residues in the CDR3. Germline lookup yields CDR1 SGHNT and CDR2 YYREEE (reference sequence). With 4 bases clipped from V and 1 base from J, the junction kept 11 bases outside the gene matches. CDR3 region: CASSKERGRASYEQYF. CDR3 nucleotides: TGTGCCAGCAGCAAAGAGAGGGGGCGGGCATCCTACGAGCAGTACTTC.

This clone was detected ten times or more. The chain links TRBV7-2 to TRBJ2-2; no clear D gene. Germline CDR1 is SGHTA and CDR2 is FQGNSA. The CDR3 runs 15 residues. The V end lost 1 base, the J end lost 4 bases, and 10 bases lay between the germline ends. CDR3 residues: CASSLVATPTGELFF. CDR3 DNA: TGTGCCAGCAGCTTAGTTGCTACCCCCACCGGGGAGCTGTTTTTT.

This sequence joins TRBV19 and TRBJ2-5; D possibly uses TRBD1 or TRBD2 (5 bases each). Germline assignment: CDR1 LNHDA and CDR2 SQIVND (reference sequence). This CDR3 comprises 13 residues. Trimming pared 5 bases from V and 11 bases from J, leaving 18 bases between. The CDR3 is CASSVQGVGEQYF. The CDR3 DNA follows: TGTGCCAGTAGTGTGCAGGGCGTGGGAGAGCAGTACTTC.

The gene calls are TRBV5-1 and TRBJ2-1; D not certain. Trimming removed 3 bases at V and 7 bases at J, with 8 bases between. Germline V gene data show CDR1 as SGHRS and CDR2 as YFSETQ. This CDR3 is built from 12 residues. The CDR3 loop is CASSSTGNEQFF. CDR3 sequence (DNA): TGCGCCAGCAGCTCAACTGGGAATGAGCAGTTCTTC.

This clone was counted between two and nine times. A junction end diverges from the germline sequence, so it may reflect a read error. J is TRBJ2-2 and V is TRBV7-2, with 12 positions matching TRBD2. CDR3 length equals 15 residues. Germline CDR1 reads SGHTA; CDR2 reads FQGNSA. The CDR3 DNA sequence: TGTGCCAGCAGCCTAGCGGGAGGGATTAGGGGGGAGCTGTTTTTT. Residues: CASSLAGGIRGELFF. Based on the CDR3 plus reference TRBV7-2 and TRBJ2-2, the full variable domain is GAGVSQSPSNKVTEKGKDVELRCDPISGHTALYWYRQSLGQGLEFLIYFQGNSAPDKSGLPSDRFSAERTGGSVSTLTIQRTQQEDSAVYLCASSLAGGIRGELFFGEGSRLTVL.

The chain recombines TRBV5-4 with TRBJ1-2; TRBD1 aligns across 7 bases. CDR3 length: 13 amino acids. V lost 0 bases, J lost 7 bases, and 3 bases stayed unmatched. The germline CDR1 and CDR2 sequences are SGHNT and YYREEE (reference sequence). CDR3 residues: CASSLDRGGGYTF. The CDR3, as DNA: TGTGCCAGCAGCTTGGACAGGGGTGGTGGCTACACCTTC. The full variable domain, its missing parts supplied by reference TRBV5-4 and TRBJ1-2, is ETGVTQSPTHLIKTRGQQVTLRCSSQSGHNTVSWYQQALGQGPQFIFQYYREEENGRGNFPPRFSGLQFPNYSSELNVNALELDDSALYLCASSLDRGGGYTFGSGTRLTVV.

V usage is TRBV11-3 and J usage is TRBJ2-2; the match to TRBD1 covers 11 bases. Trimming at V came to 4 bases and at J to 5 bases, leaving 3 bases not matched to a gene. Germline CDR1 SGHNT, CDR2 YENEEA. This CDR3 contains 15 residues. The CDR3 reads CASSWGQGVTGELFF. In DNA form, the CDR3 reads TGTGCCAGCAGCTGGGGACAGGGGGTAACCGGGGAGCTGTTTTTT.

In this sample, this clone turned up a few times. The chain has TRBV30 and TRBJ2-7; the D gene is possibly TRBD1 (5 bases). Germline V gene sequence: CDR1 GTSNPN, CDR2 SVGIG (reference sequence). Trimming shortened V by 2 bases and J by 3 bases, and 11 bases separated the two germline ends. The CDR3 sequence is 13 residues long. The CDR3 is CAWSRGSFYEQYF. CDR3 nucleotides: TGTGCCTGGAGTAGGGGCTCCTTCTACGAGCAGTACTTC.

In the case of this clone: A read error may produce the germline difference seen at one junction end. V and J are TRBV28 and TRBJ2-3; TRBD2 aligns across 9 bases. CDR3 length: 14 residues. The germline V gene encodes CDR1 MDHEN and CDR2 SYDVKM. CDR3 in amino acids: CAGGAGTSRDTQYF. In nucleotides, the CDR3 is TGTGCCGGAGGAGCCGGGACTAGCAGAGATACGCAGTATTTT. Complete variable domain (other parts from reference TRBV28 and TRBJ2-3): DVKVTQSSRYLVKRTGEKVFLECVQDMDHENMFWYRQDPGLGLRLIYFSYDVKMKEKGDIPEGYSVSREKKERFSLILESASTNQTSMYLCAGGAGTSRDTQYFGPGTRLTVL.

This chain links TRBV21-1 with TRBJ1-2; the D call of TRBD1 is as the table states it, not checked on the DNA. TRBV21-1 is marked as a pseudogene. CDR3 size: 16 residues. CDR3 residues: CASSKACSRVDYGYTF. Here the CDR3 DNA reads TGTGCCAGCAGCAAAGCTTGTTCCAGGGTGGACTATGGCTACACCTTC.

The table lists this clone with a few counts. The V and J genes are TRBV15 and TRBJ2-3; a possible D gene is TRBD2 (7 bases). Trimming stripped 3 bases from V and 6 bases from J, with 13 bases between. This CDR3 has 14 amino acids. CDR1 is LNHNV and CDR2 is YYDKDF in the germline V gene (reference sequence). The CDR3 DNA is TGTGCCACCAGCAGGGGGGGGCGAGGGGATACGCAGTATTTT. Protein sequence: CATSRGGRGDTQYF.

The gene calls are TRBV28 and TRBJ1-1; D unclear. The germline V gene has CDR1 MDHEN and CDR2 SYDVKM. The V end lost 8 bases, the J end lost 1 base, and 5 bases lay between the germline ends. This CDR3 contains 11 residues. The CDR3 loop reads CASRANTEAFF. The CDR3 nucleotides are TGTGCCAGCCGGGCGAACACTGAAGCTTTCTTT.

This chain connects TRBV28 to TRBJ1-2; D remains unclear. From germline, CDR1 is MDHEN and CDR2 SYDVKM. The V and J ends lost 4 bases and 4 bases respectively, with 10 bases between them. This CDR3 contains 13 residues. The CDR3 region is CASSSPLTYGYTF. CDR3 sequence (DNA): TGTGCCAGCAGTTCCCCTCTAACCTATGGCTACACCTTC.

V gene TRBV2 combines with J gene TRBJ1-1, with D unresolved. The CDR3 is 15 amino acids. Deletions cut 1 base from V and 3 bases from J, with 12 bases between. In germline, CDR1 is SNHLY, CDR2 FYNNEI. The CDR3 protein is CASSEEVSVYTEAFF. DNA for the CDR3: TGTGCCAGCAGTGAAGAAGTCAGCGTCTACACTGAAGCTTTCTTT.

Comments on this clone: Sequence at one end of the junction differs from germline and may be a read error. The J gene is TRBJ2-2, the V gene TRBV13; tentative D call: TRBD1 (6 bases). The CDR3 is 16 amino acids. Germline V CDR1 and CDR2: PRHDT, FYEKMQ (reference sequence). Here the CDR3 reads CASRFLGQLNTGELFF. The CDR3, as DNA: TGTGCCAGCCGCTTTTTAGGACAGCTCAACACCGGGGAGCTGTTTTTT.